Presented here are 24 T cell receptor beta chains from one specimen sequenced in a study of regulatory T cells in long-lasting Graves disease. Time point in this sample: newly diagnosed GD, antithyroid drugs for less than 3 months. Researchers made the TCR library from RNA that was extracted from PBMCs. CDR3 regions were amplified by Arm-PCR using iRepertoire HTBI primers to build TCR beta libraries. TCRdb recomputed calls from the multiplex PCR reads with MiXCR, one row per CDR3 protein. Of 350,000 to 500,000 distinct CDR3 sequences in the sample, 14% are singletons; the top ten hold around a sixth. These records were also assigned to another study, of T cells in Graves' hyperthyroidism and ophthalmopathy.

The sample here was peripheral blood mononuclear cells (PBMCs), taken at new diagnosis, from a patient treated with antithyroid drugs. Receptors originate from a woman aged 45 to 65 with Graves disease.

This clonotype showed up many times. J is TRBJ2-3 and V is TRBV28; D ambiguous. The V gene's germline CDR1 is MDHEN and CDR2 SYDVKM. There are 18 residues in the CDR3. With 3 bases removed from V and 2 bases from J, the gap between germline ends came to 21 bases. The CDR3 DNA is TGTGCCAGCAGTTTGGGCAGAGCCCCGACTGTCCACACAGATACGCAGTATTTT. Translated: CASSLGRAPTVHTDTQYF.

This clonotype was counted many times. One junction end disagrees with the germline gene, perhaps due to a read error. The chain links TRBV5-1 to TRBJ2-3; D gene uncertain. This CDR3 contains 14 residues. CDR1 and CDR2 (germline): SGHRS, YFSETQ. The CDR3 nucleotides are TGTGCCAGCAGCTTAGGCAGTAGCACAGATACGCAGTATTTT. It is translated as CASSLGSSTDTQYF.

The chain links TRBV3-1 to TRBJ2-5; 8 bases map to TRBD1. Germline V gives CDR1 LGHDT, CDR2 YNNKEL (reference sequence). This CDR3 is 14 amino acids long. The trim removed 3 bases at V and 2 bases at J, leaving 2 bases unmatched. CDR3 amino acids: CASSHRQGQETQYF. CDR3 DNA: TGTGCCAGCAGCCACCGACAGGGGCAAGAGACCCAGTACTTC.

This clonotype was seen a few times. This chain joins TRBV3-1 and TRBJ1-5, with TRBD1 matching 8 bases. Germline V lookup: CDR1 LGHDT, CDR2 YNNKEL (reference sequence). The CDR3 length is 16 residues. The junction had 9 bases not matched to a gene; V was cut back by 1 base and J by 7 bases. The CDR3 here is CASSQAAGGGGQPQHF. CDR3 sequence (DNA): TGTGCCAGCAGCCAAGCCGCAGGGGGCGGAGGCCAGCCCCAGCATTTT. Drawing the rest from reference TRBV3-1 and TRBJ1-5, the complete variable domain is DTAVSQTPKYLVTQMGNDKSIKCEQNLGHDTMYWYKQDSKKFLKIMFSYNNKELIINETVPNRFSPKSPDKAHLNLHINSLELGDSAVYFCASSQAAGGGGQPQHFGDGTRLSIL.

Ten or more counts support this clonotype. This chain connects TRBV2 to TRBJ2-1; possible D gene TRBD2, 6 bases. Trimming removed 6 bases from V and 8 bases from J, with 20 bases in between. Germline loops: CDR1 SNHLY, CDR2 FYNNEI. The CDR3 is made up of 15 amino acids. CDR3: CASSNEIAVGYEQFF. The CDR3 nucleotides read TGTGCCAGCAGCAACGAAATAGCGGTAGGATATGAGCAGTTCTTC.

This clonotype was seen a few times. Relative to the germline gene, one junction end is altered; a read error may explain this. The rearrangement links TRBV6-2 or TRBV6-3 to TRBJ2-3, with 12 positions matching TRBD1. The germline gives CDR1 MNHEY, CDR2 SVGEGT. The CDR3 is made up of 16 amino acids. CDR3: CACSEVRDRGLDTQYF. CDR3 coding DNA: TGTGCCTGCAGTGAAGTCCGGGACAGGGGGCTGGATACGCAGTATTTT.

This clonotype was recorded at least ten times. The chain carries TRBV29-1 and TRBJ1-1; TRBD1 might be the D (5 bases). The germline gives CDR1 SQVTM, CDR2 ANQGSEA. The CDR3 is made up of 14 amino acids. V was shortened by 5 bases and J by 1 base, with 14 bases between the two germline ends. CDR3 protein: CSVTGTVWNTEAFF. The CDR3 DNA reads TGCAGCGTTACTGGGACCGTTTGGAACACTGAAGCTTTCTTT.

This chain links TRBV2 with TRBJ2-3; D remains ambiguous. V was trimmed by 3 bases and J by 2 bases, leaving 6 bases between them. CDR1 and CDR2 (germline): SNHLY, FYNNEI. This CDR3 contains 13 residues. The CDR3 DNA follows: TGTGCCAGCAGTGAGCCAAACACAGATACGCAGTATTTT. Its protein is CASSEPNTDTQYF.

The V gene is TRBV20-1, the J gene TRBJ2-5; 9 bases are a match to TRBD1. V shed 3 bases, J shed 5 bases, and the junction held 13 bases outside the gene matches. This CDR3 is built from 16 residues. Germline values: CDR1 DFQATT, CDR2 SNEGSKA (reference sequence). CDR3 region: CSASDRGIRGPETQYF. In nucleotides, the CDR3 is TGCAGTGCTAGTGACAGGGGGATCCGGGGTCCGGAGACCCAGTACTTC.

The chain carries TRBV9 and TRBJ2-1; D is possibly TRBD1 (6 bases). There are 19 residues in the CDR3. Trimming took 0 bases from V and 3 from J, leaving 22 bases between them. Germline lookup yields CDR1 SGDLS and CDR2 YYNGEE. This CDR3 reads CASSVVGWLGQGIYNEQFF. As DNA, the CDR3 is TGTGCCAGCAGCGTAGTTGGTTGGTTGGGGCAGGGGATCTACAATGAGCAGTTCTTC.

This clonotype occurred many times. In nucleotides, the CDR3 is TGTGCCAGCAGCCAAAGTGGGACAGGGGCGTTCAATGAGCAGTTCTTC. Translation: CASSQSGTGAFNEQFF. The J gene is TRBJ2-1, the V gene TRBV28, with 10 bases that match TRBD1. With 6 bases clipped from V and 6 bases from J, the junction kept 11 bases outside the gene matches. Per germline, CDR1 MDHEN and CDR2 SYDVKM. This CDR3 has 16 residues.

This clonotype came up a few times. The chain links TRBV6-1 to TRBJ2-7, with no clear D. The CDR3 length is 13 residues. V dropped 5 bases and J dropped 7 bases, with 15 bases sitting between them. CDR1 and CDR2 (germline): MNHNS, SASEGT. The CDR3 DNA sequence: TGTGCCAGCAGTTACACCCCGATTGGGGAGCAGTACTTC. Translated: CASSYTPIGEQYF.

A remark on this clonotype: One end of the junction varies from germline; a read error may be responsible. V and J are TRBV18 and TRBJ2-1; D may be TRBD2 (6 bases). Germline assignment: CDR1 KGHSH and CDR2 LQKENI. The length of the CDR3 is 16 residues. CDR3 bases: TGTTCCAGCTCACCGGACTACGGGGATTCCTACAATGAACAGTTCTTC. As protein: CSSSPDYGDSYNEQFF.

This clonotype was seen many times. The gene calls are TRBV20-1 and TRBJ2-3; 7 nucleotides align to TRBD2. This CDR3 region has 14 residues. Germline trimming cut 4 bases from V and 2 bases from J; bases unmatched to any gene: 6. Germline-derived CDR1 and CDR2 are DFQATT and SNEGSKA (reference sequence). The CDR3 reads CSATQAGITDTQYF. The CDR3 DNA follows: TGCAGTGCTACCCAAGCGGGGATCACAGATACGCAGTATTTT.

The chain uses TRBV4-1 and TRBJ2-7; 9 positions match TRBD1. The V segment lost 1 base and the J segment 4 bases; nucleotides outside the gene matches: 8. The CDR3 loop spans 16 amino acids. CDR1 and CDR2 from the germline V gene are MGHRA and YSYEKL. The CDR3 region has the DNA TGCGCCAGCAGCCAAGGTTCCGGGACAGGGCCATACGAGCAGTACTTC. Its translation: CASSQGSGTGPYEQYF.

This clonotype came up a few times. This chain joins TRBV3-1 and TRBJ2-7; 11 positions match TRBD2. CDR1 and CDR2 from the germline V gene are LGHDT and YNNKEL (reference sequence). The CDR3 is 18 residues long. The trim removed 0 bases at V and 7 bases at J, leaving 14 bases unmatched. The CDR3, as DNA: TGTGCCAGCAGCCAAGATCGGGGTGGCACTAGCGGGAGAAATGAGCAGTACTTC. Protein product: CASSQDRGGTSGRNEQYF.

The sample holds a few counts of this clonotype. The chain employs TRBV30 and TRBJ2-7; tentative D call: TRBD1 (5 bases). Deletions cut 0 bases from V and 6 bases from J, with 9 bases between. Germline V gives CDR1 GTSNPN, CDR2 SVGIG (reference sequence). The CDR3 extends over 12 amino acids. The CDR3 sequence is CAWSVQGGEQYF. As DNA, the CDR3 is TGTGCCTGGAGTGTTCAGGGCGGCGAGCAGTACTTC.

This clonotype was seen repeatedly, ten times or more. The chain joins TRBV6-2 or TRBV6-3 to TRBJ2-4; D remains ambiguous. The germline V and J ends were trimmed by 0 bases and 9 bases, with 12 bases remaining between them. The CDR3 length is 14 residues. Germline CDR1 and CDR2: MNHEY and SVGEGT. DNA for the CDR3: TGTGCCAGCAGTTACTCGAGTGGGGATGTCATTCAGTACTTC. It translates to CASSYSSGDVIQYF.

The V and J genes are TRBV3-1 and TRBJ2-1; TRBD2 matches at 8 bases. The CDR3 has 15 residues. The V and J ends lost 3 bases and 5 bases, in that order; junction bases with no gene match: 6. Germline V gene data show CDR1 as LGHDT and CDR2 as YNNKEL (reference sequence). CDR3 nucleotide sequence: TGTGCCAGCAGCCACAGTTCTAGCGGGCACAATGAGCAGTTCTTC. Its translation is CASSHSSSGHNEQFF.

This clonotype appeared many times. The chain combines TRBV7-2 with TRBJ2-1, with 7 bases lining up with TRBD1. The CDR3 loop spans 16 amino acids. Trimming at V came to 2 bases and at J to 5 bases, leaving 9 bases not matched to a gene. CDR1 SGHTA and CDR2 FQGNSA come from the germline V gene. The CDR3 DNA reads TGTGCCAGCAGCTTAACCATTACAGGGGCTCACAATGAGCAGTTCTTC. Translated, it gives CASSLTITGAHNEQFF.

The chain joins TRBV10-3 to TRBJ2-7; 11 bases align to TRBD2. This CDR3 spans 16 amino acids. V lost 3 bases to trimming and J lost 5 bases; unmatched junction nucleotides: 9. Germline CDR1 reads ENHRY; CDR2 reads SYGVKD. The CDR3 DNA is TGTGCCATCAGTGAACCAGTAGCGGGAGGGCTGGACGAGCAGTACTTC. The encoded protein is CAISEPVAGGLDEQYF.

This clonotype was found many times. The chain combines TRBV28 with TRBJ2-2, with D possibly being TRBD1 or TRBD2 (5 bases each). Trimming removed 2 bases from V and 1 base from J, with 11 bases in between. Germline CDR1 is MDHEN and CDR2 is SYDVKM. The CDR3 sequence is 16 residues long. CDR3 sequence reads: CASSLGGVQNTGELFF. In DNA form, the CDR3 reads TGTGCCAGCAGTTTAGGGGGAGTTCAGAACACCGGGGAGCTGTTTTTT.

This clonotype was observed a few times. Just one base apart from a much larger clone, this may be a read error. The CDR3 nucleotides are TGTGCCAGCGGGGCCTCCGGGACAAAGCCGTGCTTC. Translation: CASGASGTKPCF. The chain employs TRBV28 and TRBJ2-5, with a tentative D call TRBD1 (6 bases). Germline CDR1 and CDR2: MDHEN and SYDVKM. The CDR3 consists of 12 residues.

This clonotype appeared many times. The chain uses TRBV28 and TRBJ2-5; TRBD1 or TRBD2 may be the D gene (5 bases each). Deletions cut 6 bases from V and 5 bases from J, with 16 bases between. The CDR3 extends over 14 amino acids. Germline assignment: CDR1 MDHEN and CDR2 SYDVKM. CDR3 nucleotides: TGTGCCAGCAGGGAAGTCGGGGCCCGGGAGACCCAGTACTTC. Protein product: CASREVGARETQYF.